Each of the 29 T cell receptor beta chains below was sequenced from the same sample in a study of identical twins. Each CDR3 protein gets one entry after TCRdb re-called the 5' RACE reads with MiXCR. This repertoire shows roughly 1.6 million distinct CDR3 sequences, roughly 35% found once; its top ten account for roughly 0.3%. What was sequenced was cord blood. Receptors originate from a newborn girl in good health.

The sample holds many counts of this clonotype. The chain recombines TRBV29-1 with TRBJ2-1; D possibly corresponds to TRBD2 (5 bases). The V gene lost 5 bases and the J gene lost 0 bases, with 8 bases spanning the gap. CDR1 is SQVTM and CDR2 is ANQGSEA in the germline V gene. The CDR3 loop spans 13 amino acids. For the CDR3, the DNA is TGCAGCGTTTTACTAGGCTCCTACAATGAGCAGTTCTTC. It specifies CSVLLGSYNEQFF.

The chain joins TRBV10-2 to TRBJ2-4; possibly TRBD1 for D (5 bases). CDR3 size: 12 residues. Germline values: CDR1 WSHSY, CDR2 SAAADI. V lost 10 bases and J lost 8, with 15 bases in between. The CDR3 protein is CATRALADIQYF. CDR3 DNA sequence: TGCGCCACCAGGGCTTTGGCGGACATTCAGTACTTC.

This clonotype was seen repeatedly, ten times or more. The chain carries TRBV29-1 and TRBJ2-7; D is ambiguous. Trimming stripped 3 bases from V and 1 base from J, with 7 bases between. This CDR3 contains 12 residues. Germline V gene data show CDR1 as SQVTM and CDR2 as ANQGSEA. As DNA, the CDR3 is TGCAGCGTTGAGTTAGGTTCCTACGAGCAGTACTTC. Its protein product is CSVELGSYEQYF.

This clonotype was seen a handful of times. This chain links TRBV7-2 with TRBJ2-6, with a tentative D call TRBD2 (6 bases). V was clipped by 5 bases and J by 2 bases, with 10 bases between them. Germline CDR1 reads SGHTA; CDR2 reads FQGNSA. The length of the CDR3 is 15 residues. The CDR3 coding sequence is TGTGCCAGCAGCCCAGGGAGGACTGGGGCCAACGTCCTGACTTTC. This gives the protein CASSPGRTGANVLTF.

The rearrangement links TRBV21-1 to TRBJ1-1. TRBV21-1 is a documented pseudogene. The CDR3 sequence is 15 residues long. In DNA, the CDR3 is TGTGCCAGCAGCAAAGGCCGGGGCCCGAACACTGAAGCTTTCTTT. This encodes CASSKGRGPNTEAFF.

The J gene is TRBJ1-4, the V gene TRBV5-1; 7 positions match TRBD1. The junction had 8 bases not matched to a gene; V was cut back by 4 bases and J by 5 bases. The V gene's germline CDR1 is SGHRS and CDR2 YFSETQ. The CDR3 has 15 amino acids. The CDR3 DNA follows: TGCGCCAGCAGCGTCGAGACAGGGATCAATGAAAAACTGTTTTTT. It is translated as CASSVETGINEKLFF.

In its sample, this clonotype was seen a few times. The chain is built from TRBV7-6 and TRBJ1-4, with a weak D call TRBD1 (5 bases). Between the trimmed V and J ends, which lost 4 bases and 8 bases, there was a span of 14 bases. The germline V gene has CDR1 SGHVS and CDR2 FNYEAQ. The CDR3 runs 14 residues. This CDR3 is CASSSGGVNEKLFF. CDR3 bases: TGTGCCAGCAGCTCGGGGGGAGTCAACGAAAAACTGTTTTTT.

The V call is TRBV7-6, the J call TRBJ2-3; no reliable D call. This CDR3 has 17 amino acids. V lost 3 bases and J lost 2, with 18 bases in between. CDR1 and CDR2 from the germline V gene are SGHVS and FNYEAQ. The DNA for the CDR3 is TGTGCCAGCAGCTTGGCGACTGCCTCTTACTACACAGATACGCAGTATTTT. It yields the protein CASSLATASYYTDTQYF.

The CDR3 loop is CSAREGEVGYTF. CDR3 nucleotide sequence: TGCAGTGCTAGAGAGGGGGAGGTTGGCTACACCTTC. This chain links TRBV20-1 with TRBJ1-2; possible D gene TRBD1, 5 bases. Germline-derived CDR1 and CDR2 are DFQATT and SNEGSKA (reference sequence). The CDR3 is 12 amino acids. Trimming removed 0 bases from V and 7 bases from J, with 9 bases in between.

Only a few counts were recorded for this clonotype. The J gene is TRBJ2-5, the V gene TRBV11-2; no firm D call. The CDR3 has 17 residues. Germline CDR1 reads SGHAT; CDR2 reads FQNNGV. The V gene lost 1 base and the J gene lost 11 bases, with 26 bases spanning the gap. CDR3 DNA: TGTGCCAGCAGCTTAGTGCGACTTCAAAAGGAAAACAATGAGCAGTACTTC. The encoded protein is CASSLVRLQKENNEQYF.

The gene calls are TRBV12-3 or TRBV12-4 and TRBJ2-3, with no clear D. The CDR3 covers 17 residues. V lost 5 bases and J 0 bases, leaving 18 bases between the germline ends. CDR3 residues: CASSLRLVPSSTDTQYF. For the CDR3, the DNA is TGTGCCAGCAGTCTTCGACTCGTACCGTCTAGCACAGATACGCAGTATTTT.

The gene calls are TRBV4-2 and TRBJ2-6; D gene uncertain. Trimming shortened V by 0 bases and J by 0 bases, and 12 bases separated the two germline ends. Germline CDR1 and CDR2: LGHNA and YNFKEQ. This CDR3 is built from 18 residues. The CDR3 coding sequence is TGTGCCAGCAGCCAAGATTCCAGTATCCTCTCTGGGGCCAACGTCCTGACTTTC. The encoded protein is CASSQDSSILSGANVLTF.

CDR3 DNA sequence: TGCGCCAGCAGTGAGTCGGGGGGCCCCAGCTCCTACAATGAGCAGTACTTC. It is translated as CASSESGGPSSYNEQYF. V and J are TRBV10-1 and TRBJ2-1; D possibly uses TRBD1 or TRBD2 (6 bases each). Gene TRBJ2-7 matches the end of the DNA better, so the J call may be wrong. Germline CDR1 and CDR2: WNHNN and SYGVQD (reference sequence). CDR3 length: 17 amino acids.

This clonotype was seen a handful of times. The chain uses TRBV10-3 and TRBJ1-1; the D is unclear. Between the trimmed V and J ends, which lost 6 bases and 3 bases, there was a span of 14 bases. The CDR3 extends over 14 amino acids. The germline gives CDR1 ENHRY, CDR2 SYGVKD. The CDR3 sequence: CAISGPSRDTEAFF. CDR3 sequence (DNA): TGTGCCATCAGCGGACCTTCGAGGGACACTGAAGCTTTCTTT.

This clonotype was found many times. V and J are TRBV12-3 or TRBV12-4 and TRBJ2-1; D is undetermined. V lost 6 bases and J lost 9, with 9 bases in between. The CDR3 extends over 11 amino acids. In nucleotides, the CDR3 is TGTGCCAGCAGCGACGACGGTGAGCAGTTCTTC. Protein product: CASSDDGEQFF.

This clonotype appeared once. The chain employs TRBV11-2 and TRBJ2-2; D is unclear. With 4 bases removed from V and 4 bases from J, the gap between germline ends came to 16 bases. CDR3 length: 16 residues. Germline V CDR1 and CDR2: SGHAT, FQNNGV. CDR3 bases: TGTGCCAGCAGCTCGCCCCGTGGCAGGTTCACCGGGGAGCTGTTTTTT. It yields the protein CASSSPRGRFTGELFF. The complete variable domain, with remaining parts taken from reference TRBV11-2 and TRBJ2-2, reads EAGVAQSPRYKIIEKRQSVAFWCNPISGHATLYWYQQILGQGPKLLIQFQNNGVVDDSQLPKDRFSAERLKGVDSTLKIQPAKLEDSAVYLCASSSPRGRFTGELFFGEGSRLTVL.

As DNA, the CDR3 is TGCGCCCTTGTAGCAGGGGGCACCGGGGAGCTGTTTTTT. It codes for CALVAGGTGELFF. This rearrangement joins TRBV10-2 to TRBJ2-2; 7 bases line up with TRBD1. CDR1 and CDR2 from the germline V gene are WSHSY and SAAADI. V lost 11 bases to trimming and J lost 4 bases; unmatched junction nucleotides: 7. This CDR3 contains 13 residues.

This clonotype has only a few counts. The genes are TRBV10-3 and TRBJ2-5; D not resolved. V lost 5 bases and J 2 bases, leaving 15 bases between the germline ends. CDR1 is ENHRY, CDR2 SYGVKD, per germline. The length of the CDR3 is 15 residues. In DNA form, the CDR3 reads TGTGCCATCAGTCAAAGCATCAGGCTACAAGAGACCCAGTACTTC. Amino acid sequence: CAISQSIRLQETQYF.

The chain is built from TRBV20-1 and TRBJ2-1; the D gene is possibly TRBD1 (6 bases). The CDR3 runs 11 residues. Trimming stripped 8 bases from V and 8 bases from J, with 13 bases between. The germline V gene has CDR1 DFQATT and CDR2 SNEGSKA (reference sequence). CDR3 residues: CSPRAGDEQFF. DNA of the CDR3: TGCAGTCCGCGAGCAGGGGATGAGCAGTTCTTC.

V usage is TRBV6-6 and J usage is TRBJ2-7; the D is unclear. The CDR3 loop spans 16 amino acids. Trimming cost V 0 bases and J 4 bases, with 16 bases left between them. The V gene's germline CDR1 is MNHNY and CDR2 SVGAGI (reference sequence). CDR3: CASSYSKGIMRYEQYF. The CDR3 bases are TGTGCCAGCAGTTACTCGAAGGGAATTATGAGGTACGAGCAGTACTTC.

The chain couples TRBV6-1 to TRBJ2-1; D remains unclear. Germline values: CDR1 MNHNS, CDR2 SASEGT. The CDR3 contains 13 residues. Trimming pared 6 bases from V and 4 bases from J, leaving 10 bases between. The CDR3 DNA reads as TGTGCCAGCAGGGCTACTGAGTACAATGAGCAGTTCTTC. It encodes CASRATEYNEQFF.

This clonotype was counted only a few times. V gene TRBV6-6 combines with J gene TRBJ2-5, with D hard to call. V lost 5 bases to trimming and J lost 3 bases, with 7 bases between them. There are 12 residues in the CDR3. Per germline, CDR1 MNHNY and CDR2 SVGAGI (reference sequence). CDR3 residues: CASSGPKETQYF. The CDR3 DNA reads as TGTGCCAGCAGTGGACCCAAAGAGACCCAGTACTTC.

V gene TRBV7-2 combines with J gene TRBJ2-1; tentative D call: TRBD2 (6 bases). This CDR3 spans 14 amino acids. Trimming cost V 2 bases and J 7 bases, with 12 bases left between them. Germline CDR1 is SGHTA and CDR2 is FQGNSA. The CDR3, as DNA: TGTGCCAGCAGCTTAACGGGAGCCTGGAATGAGCAGTTCTTC. Translating it yields CASSLTGAWNEQFF.

This chain joins TRBV25-1 and TRBJ1-2, with 7 positions matching TRBD1. The germline gives CDR1 MGHDK, CDR2 SYGVNS. The CDR3 covers 13 residues. After removal of 1 base from V and 8 bases from J, the junction contained 4 bases not matched to a gene. The CDR3 loop reads CASSESDRVGYTF. CDR3 bases: TGTGCCAGCAGTGAATCAGACAGGGTAGGCTACACCTTC.

The chain joins TRBV10-3 to TRBJ2-7; 9 nucleotides align to TRBD1. This CDR3 comprises 14 residues. V was pared by 8 bases and J by 1 base, with 6 bases of the junction left unmatched. Per germline, CDR1 ENHRY and CDR2 SYGVKD. The CDR3 loop is CAISGQGTSYEQYF. CDR3 coding DNA: TGTGCCATCTCCGGACAGGGGACGTCCTACGAGCAGTACTTC.

The rearrangement joins TRBV20-1 to TRBJ1-2; D gene unclear. This CDR3 has 14 residues. Trimming took off 6 bases at V and 4 bases at J, with 18 bases between the two ends. CDR1 is DFQATT, CDR2 SNEGSKA, per germline (reference sequence). The CDR3 region is CSAKSPGVTYGYTF. CDR3 nucleotide sequence: TGCAGTGCAAAAAGCCCGGGAGTGACCTATGGCTACACCTTC.

The table lists this clonotype with many counts. This chain uses TRBV12-3 or TRBV12-4 with TRBJ2-7, with 9 bases matching TRBD1. This CDR3 contains 13 residues. J lost 3 bases, V lost 9 bases, and 6 bases had no gene match. The CDR3 DNA is TGTGCCAGTCAGACAGGGGGAGGCTACGAGCAGTACTTC. This gives the protein CASQTGGGYEQYF.

This clonotype occurred many times. This chain connects TRBV25-1 to TRBJ2-1; TRBD1 matches at 7 bases. Germline V gene lookup returns CDR1 MGHDK and CDR2 SYGVNS. The CDR3 extends over 14 amino acids. V trimming: 6 bases; J trimming: 7 bases; junction bases outside the gene matches: 9. The CDR3 loop reads CASRQTGSGNEQFF. The CDR3 DNA follows: TGTGCCAGCAGGCAGACAGGGAGTGGGAATGAGCAGTTCTTC. Variable domain in full (rest from reference TRBV25-1 and TRBJ2-1): EADIYQTPRYLVIGTGKKITLECSQTMGHDKMYWYQQDPGMELHLIHYSYGVNSTEKGDLSSESTVSRIRTEHFPLTLESARPSHTSQYLCASRQTGSGNEQFFGPGTRLTVL.

This clonotype was seen only a few times. The chain carries TRBV9 and TRBJ2-3; perhaps TRBD1 as D (6 bases). The CDR3 length is 16 residues. Per the germline V gene, CDR1 is SGDLS and CDR2 is YYNGEE. The germline V and J ends were trimmed by 1 base and 2 bases, with 14 bases remaining between them. The CDR3 sequence: CASSVRQATSTDTQYF. DNA for the CDR3: TGTGCCAGCAGCGTAAGACAGGCCACTTCCACAGATACGCAGTATTTT.